This TCR beta chain comes out of a study of T cells after yellow fever vaccination. Study information: Preparation used SMART-Seq v4 Ultra Low Input for the low-cell-number fractions. Study-level results: Abundant bulk-population clonotypes could contaminate the FACS-sorted repertoires.

In its sample, this clonotype was seen a few times. Its target is not known. Each CDR3 protein is one row after TCRdb ran MiXCR on the 5' RACE reads. Of 250,000 or so distinct CDR3 sequences detected, 6.7% appear once; the ten largest clones hold approximately 0.99%. Sequences were derived from CD4+ T cells sorted from PBMCs, sampled on the day of the yellow fever booster vaccination. The sequence came from a man aged 30-40 years who received the YFV17D yellow fever vaccine.

DNA of the CDR3: TGCAGTGCTAGAGACTATAGCGGGAGAAGTGACGATGAGCAGTTCTTC. Translation: CSARDYSGRSDDEQFF. The chain combines TRBV20-1 with TRBJ2-1; 9 nucleotides align to TRBD2. The germline V gene encodes CDR1 DFQATT and CDR2 SNEGSKA (reference sequence). J gave up 8 bases and V 0 bases, and 11 bases lay outside the gene matches. CDR3 length: 16 amino acids.